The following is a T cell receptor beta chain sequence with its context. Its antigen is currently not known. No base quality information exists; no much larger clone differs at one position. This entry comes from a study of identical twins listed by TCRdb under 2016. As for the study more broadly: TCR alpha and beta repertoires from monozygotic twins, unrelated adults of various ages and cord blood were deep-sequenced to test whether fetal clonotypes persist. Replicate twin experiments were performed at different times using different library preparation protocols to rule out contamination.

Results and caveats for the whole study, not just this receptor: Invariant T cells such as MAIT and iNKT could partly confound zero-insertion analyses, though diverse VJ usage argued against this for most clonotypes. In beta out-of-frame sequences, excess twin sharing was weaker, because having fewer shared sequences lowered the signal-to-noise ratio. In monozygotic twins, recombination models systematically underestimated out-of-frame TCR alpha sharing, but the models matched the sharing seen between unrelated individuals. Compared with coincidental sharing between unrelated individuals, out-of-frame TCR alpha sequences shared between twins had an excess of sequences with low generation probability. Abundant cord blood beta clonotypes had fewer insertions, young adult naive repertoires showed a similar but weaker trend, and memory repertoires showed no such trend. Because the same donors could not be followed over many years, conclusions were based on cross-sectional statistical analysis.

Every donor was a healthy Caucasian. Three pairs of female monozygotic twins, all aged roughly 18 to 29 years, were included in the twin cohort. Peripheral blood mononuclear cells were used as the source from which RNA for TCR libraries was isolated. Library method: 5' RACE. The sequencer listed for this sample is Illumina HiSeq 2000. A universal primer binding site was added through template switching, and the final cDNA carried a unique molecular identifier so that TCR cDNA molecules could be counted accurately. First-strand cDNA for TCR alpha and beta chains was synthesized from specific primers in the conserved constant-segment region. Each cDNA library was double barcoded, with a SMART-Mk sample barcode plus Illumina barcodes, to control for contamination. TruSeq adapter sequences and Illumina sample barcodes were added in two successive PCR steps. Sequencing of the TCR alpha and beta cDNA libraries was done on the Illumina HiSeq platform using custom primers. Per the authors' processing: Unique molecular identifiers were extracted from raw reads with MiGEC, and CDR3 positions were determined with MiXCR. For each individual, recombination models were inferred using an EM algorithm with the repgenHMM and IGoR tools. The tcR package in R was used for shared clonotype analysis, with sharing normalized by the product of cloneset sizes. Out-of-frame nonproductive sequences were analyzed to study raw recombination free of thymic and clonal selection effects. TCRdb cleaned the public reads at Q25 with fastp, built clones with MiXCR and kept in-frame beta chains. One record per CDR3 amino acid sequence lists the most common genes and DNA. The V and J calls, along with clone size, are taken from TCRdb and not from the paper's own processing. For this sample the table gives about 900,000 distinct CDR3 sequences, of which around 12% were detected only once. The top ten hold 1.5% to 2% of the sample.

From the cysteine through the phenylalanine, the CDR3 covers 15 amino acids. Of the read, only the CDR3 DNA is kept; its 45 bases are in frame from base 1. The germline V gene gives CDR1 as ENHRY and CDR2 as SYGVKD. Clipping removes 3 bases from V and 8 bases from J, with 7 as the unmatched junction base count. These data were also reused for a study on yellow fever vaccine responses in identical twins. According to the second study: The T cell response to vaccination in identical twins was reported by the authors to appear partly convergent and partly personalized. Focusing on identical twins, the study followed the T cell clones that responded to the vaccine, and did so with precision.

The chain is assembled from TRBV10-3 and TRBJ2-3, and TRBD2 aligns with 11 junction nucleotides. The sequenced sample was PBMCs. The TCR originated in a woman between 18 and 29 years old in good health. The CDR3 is CAISESSGGIGTQYF. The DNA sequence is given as TGTGCCATCAGTGAATCTAGCGGGGGGATTGGTACGCAGTATTTT.